This T cell receptor beta chain was observed in a study of OX40 agonist ivuxolimab in advanced cancers. Some background on the complete study: Ivuxolimab, which targeted the costimulatory receptor OX40 (CD134), was an agonistic, fully human IgG2 monoclonal antibody. Intravenous ivuxolimab was administered to patients every 2 weeks at six dose levels: 0.01, 0.1, 0.3, 1.5, 3 and 10 mg/kg. Among the roughly 52 dose-escalation patients, around 19 had hepatocellular carcinoma, around 15 melanoma, 9 renal cell carcinoma and 9 head and neck cancer. In the dose-escalation cohort, roughly 80% of patients were male, and the mean age was approximately 60 years, with a range of about 23 to 85. Prior anti-PD-1, anti-PD-L1 or anti-CTLA-4 therapy was permitted, and less than 45% of dose-escalation patients had received checkpoint inhibitors. Partial responses occurred in three dose-escalation patients: two with cutaneous melanoma and one with hepatocellular carcinoma. The purpose of peripheral TCRbeta sequencing was to test whether ivuxolimab changed TCR sequence diversity and led to clonal T-cell expansion. The paper reports the monotherapy dose-escalation portion (N of about 50 patients) of the phase I ivuxolimab trial. Here is what the overall study found, with its caveats: Low levels of normalized T-cell clonal expansion were also shown by some nonresponding patients. In partial responders in the 0.1-3.0 mg/kg groups, normalized peripheral clonal expansion was found to be among the lowest, especially among CD8+ T cells. The antigen specificity of the peripheral T cells that underwent clonal expansion was not determined. After ivuxolimab, expanded clones were on average more numerous among CD8+ T cells than among CD4+ T cells. At doses from 0.1 to 3.0 mg/kg, clonal expansion was seen in both CD4+ and CD8+ blood T cells between baseline and week 6.

CDR1 MGHRA and CDR2 YSYEKL were looked up in the germline V gene. V is reduced by 4 bases and J by 5 bases, leaving a spacing of 15 bases between them. The CDR3, cysteine through phenylalanine, is 14 amino acids long. The entry retains the CDR3 DNA only, 42 bases that are in frame from base 1. The trial excluded patients who had a history of autoimmune disease or who were on systemic immunosuppression. Peripheral blood for TCR sequencing was drawn from every dose cohort at baseline, at cycle 4 day 1 and at cycle 7 day 1. The samples were taken from a phase I, first-in-human, multicenter, open-label dose-escalation trial of ivuxolimab. Adults with locally advanced or metastatic head and neck squamous cell, hepatocellular, melanoma or renal cell carcinoma were enrolled in the trial. CD4+ and CD8+ T cells were sorted separately from peripheral blood before TCR sequencing. For sequencing of the TCRbeta CDR3 region, genomic DNA was extracted from the sorted cells. The immunoSEQ Assay was used to sequence the TCRbeta CDR3 regions. This is the immuneACCESS table as TCRdb keeps it, with only in-frame sequences that have V and J called. A part of the clones is gone; compared with another copy, unresolved V genes explain less than half, and the rest is unexplained. The sample yields tens of thousands of clones; under 90% were counted once. The ten largest clones take up more than 1.2% of the sample.

About this clone itself: It has no known antigen specificity. No clone much larger than this one lies a single base away; base qualities are absent.

The chain uses TRBV4-1 and TRBJ2-7; the D segment could be TRBD2, given 6 matching bases. Source: CD4+ or CD8+ T cells sorted from blood, taken in a trial of the OX40 agonist ivuxolimab. The source of this sequence is an adult with an advanced solid tumor such as melanoma, head and neck, liver or kidney cancer. At the DNA level, the sequence is TGCGCCAGCAGCCTCAGGGACTCCAACGACGAGCAGTACTTC. Its translation reads: CASSLRDSNDEQYF.